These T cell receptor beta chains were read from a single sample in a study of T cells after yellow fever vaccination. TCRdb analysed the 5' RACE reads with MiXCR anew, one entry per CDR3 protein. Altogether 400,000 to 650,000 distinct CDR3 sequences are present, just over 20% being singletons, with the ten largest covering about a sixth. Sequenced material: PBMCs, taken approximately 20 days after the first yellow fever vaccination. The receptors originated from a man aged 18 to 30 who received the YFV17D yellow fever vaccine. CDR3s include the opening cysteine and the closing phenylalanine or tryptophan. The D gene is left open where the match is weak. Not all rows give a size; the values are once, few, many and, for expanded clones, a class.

TGCGCCAGCAGCCAAGATCCAGGGGCGGACTATGGCTACACCTTC	CASSQDPGADYGYTF	.	TRBV4-1	TRBJ1-2	.
TGTGCCAGCAGTGCGTCAACCGGGGAGCTGTTTTTT	CASSASTGELFF	.	TRBV7-6	TRBJ2-2	few
TGTGCCAGCAGTGGCCTAGCGGGAGGCTCCTACGAGCAGTACTTC	CASSGLAGGSYEQYF	TRBD2	TRBV7-8	TRBJ2-7	few
TGTGCCAGCAGCTTAGCGGAGATTGCGGCTTTCTTT	CASSLAEIAAFF	.	TRBV7-9	TRBJ1-1	.
TGTGCCAGCAGCACAGAAGAGACCCAGTACTTC	CASSTEETQYF	.	TRBV7-8	TRBJ2-5	few
TGCGCCAGCAGCCAAGATTGGACAGGAGTGAACACCGGGGAGCTGTTTTTT	CASSQDWTGVNTGELFF	TRBD1	TRBV4-3	TRBJ2-2	.
TGTGCCAGCAGCTTAGTTGGGGGGGCTGGCACAGATACGCAGTATTTT	CASSLVGGAGTDTQYF	.	TRBV7-2	TRBJ2-3	few
TGTGCCAGCAGCCCACAGGGGGGACCACTGTTTTTT	CASSPQGGPLFF	TRBD1	TRBV13	TRBJ1-4	few
TGTGACAGCAGCCCAATGCGATCGGCGGGGTTCCGCACAGATACGCAGTATTTT	CDSSPMRSAGFRTDTQYF	.	TRBV12-3/TRBV12-4	TRBJ2-3	.
TGTGCCAGCAGCTTATCAGGGTTGGACGCTTTCTTT	CASSLSGLDAFF	.	TRBV7-9	TRBJ1-1	.